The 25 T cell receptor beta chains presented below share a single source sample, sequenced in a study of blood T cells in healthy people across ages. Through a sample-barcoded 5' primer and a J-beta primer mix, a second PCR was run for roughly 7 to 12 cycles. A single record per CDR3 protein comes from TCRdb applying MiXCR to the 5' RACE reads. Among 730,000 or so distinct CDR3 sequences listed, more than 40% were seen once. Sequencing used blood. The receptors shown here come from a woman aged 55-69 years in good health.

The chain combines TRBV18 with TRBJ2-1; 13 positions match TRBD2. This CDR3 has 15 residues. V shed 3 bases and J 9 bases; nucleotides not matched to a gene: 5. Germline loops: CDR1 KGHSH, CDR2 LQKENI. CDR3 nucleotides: TGTGCCAGCTCACCCGGGACTAGCGGGAATGGTGAGCAGTTCTTC. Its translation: CASSPGTSGNGEQFF.

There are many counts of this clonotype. CDR3 region: CASLLGRDTQYF. The CDR3 coding sequence is TGTGCCAGCCTTCTCGGCCGAGATACGCAGTATTTT. The chain recombines TRBV12-3 or TRBV12-4 with TRBJ2-3; no firm D call. This CDR3 is 12 amino acids long. V lost 8 bases to trimming and J lost 5 bases, with 11 bases between them.

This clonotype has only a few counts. CDR3 in amino acids: CASSYSPSGGKETQYF. In DNA, the CDR3 is TGTGCCAGCAGTTACTCCCCTAGCGGGGGGAAAGAGACCCAGTACTTC. The chain combines TRBV6-2 or TRBV6-3 with TRBJ2-5; TRBD2 agrees at 11 bases. J was trimmed by 3 bases and V by 0 bases; bases with no gene match: 3. CDR3 length: 16 amino acids. Germline values: CDR1 MNHEY, CDR2 SVGEGT.

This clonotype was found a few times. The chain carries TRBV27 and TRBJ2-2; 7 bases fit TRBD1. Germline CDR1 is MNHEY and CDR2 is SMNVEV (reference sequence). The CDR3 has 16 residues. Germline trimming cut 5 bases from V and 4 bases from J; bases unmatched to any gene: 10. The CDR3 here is CASSPTRGLITGELFF. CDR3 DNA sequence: TGTGCCAGCAGTCCGACCAGGGGGTTGATCACCGGGGAGCTGTTTTTT.

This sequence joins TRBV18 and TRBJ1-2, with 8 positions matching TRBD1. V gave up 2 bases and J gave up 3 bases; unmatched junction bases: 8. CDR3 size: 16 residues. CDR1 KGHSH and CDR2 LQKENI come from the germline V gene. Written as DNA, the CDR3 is TGTGCCAGCTCACCAGGGCAGGGGGCGCAGGACTATGGCTACACCTTC. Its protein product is CASSPGQGAQDYGYTF.

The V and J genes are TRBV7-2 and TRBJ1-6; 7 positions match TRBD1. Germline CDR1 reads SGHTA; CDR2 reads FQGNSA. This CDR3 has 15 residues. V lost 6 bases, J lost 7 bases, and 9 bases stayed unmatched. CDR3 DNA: TGTGCCAGCAGTACCGGGACAGACACGAATTCACCCCTCCACTTT. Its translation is CASSTGTDTNSPLHF. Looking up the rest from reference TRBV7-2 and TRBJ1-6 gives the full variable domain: GAGVSQSPSNKVTEKGKDVELRCDPISGHTALYWYRQSLGQGLEFLIYFQGNSAPDKSGLPSDRFSAERTGGSVSTLTIQRTQQEDSAVYLCASSTGTDTNSPLHFGNGTRLTVT.

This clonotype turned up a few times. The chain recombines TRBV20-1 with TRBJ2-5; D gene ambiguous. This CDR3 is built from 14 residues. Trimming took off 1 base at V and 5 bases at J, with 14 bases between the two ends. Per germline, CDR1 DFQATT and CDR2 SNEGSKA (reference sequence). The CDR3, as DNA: TGCAGTGCTAGAGTACCGACATCAATCGAGACCCAGTACTTC. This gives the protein CSARVPTSIETQYF.

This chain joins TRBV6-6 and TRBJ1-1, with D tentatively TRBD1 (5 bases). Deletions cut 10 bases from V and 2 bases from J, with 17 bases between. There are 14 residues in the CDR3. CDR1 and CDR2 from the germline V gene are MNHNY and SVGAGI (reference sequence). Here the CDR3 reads CATQRPGRNTEAFF. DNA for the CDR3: TGTGCCACCCAACGGCCGGGGCGAAACACTGAAGCTTTCTTT.

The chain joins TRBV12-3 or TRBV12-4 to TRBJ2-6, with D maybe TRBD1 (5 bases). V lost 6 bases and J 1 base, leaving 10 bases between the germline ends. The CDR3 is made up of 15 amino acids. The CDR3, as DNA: TGTGCCAGCAGGCGCAGGGTTTCTGGGGCCAACGTCCTGACTTTC. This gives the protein CASRRRVSGANVLTF.

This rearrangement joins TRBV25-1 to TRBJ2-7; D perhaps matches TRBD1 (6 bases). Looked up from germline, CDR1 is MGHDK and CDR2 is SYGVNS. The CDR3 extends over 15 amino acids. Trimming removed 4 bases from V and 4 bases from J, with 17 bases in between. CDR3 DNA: TGTGCCAGCAGTGTTAACACAGGGTGGGGTTACGAGCAGTACTTC. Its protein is CASSVNTGWGYEQYF.

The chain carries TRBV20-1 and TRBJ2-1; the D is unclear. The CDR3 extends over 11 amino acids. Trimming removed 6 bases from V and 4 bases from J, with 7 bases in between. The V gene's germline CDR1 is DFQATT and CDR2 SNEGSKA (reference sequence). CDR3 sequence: CSAVQYNEQFF. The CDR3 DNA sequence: TGCAGTGCCGTTCAATACAATGAGCAGTTCTTC.

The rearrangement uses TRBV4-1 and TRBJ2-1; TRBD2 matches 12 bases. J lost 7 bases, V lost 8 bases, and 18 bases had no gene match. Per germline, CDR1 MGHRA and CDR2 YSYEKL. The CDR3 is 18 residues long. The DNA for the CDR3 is TGCGCCAGCGGCGGGGTACGTGGCGGGACTAGCGGGTTGAATGAGCAGTTCTTC. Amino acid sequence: CASGGVRGGTSGLNEQFF.

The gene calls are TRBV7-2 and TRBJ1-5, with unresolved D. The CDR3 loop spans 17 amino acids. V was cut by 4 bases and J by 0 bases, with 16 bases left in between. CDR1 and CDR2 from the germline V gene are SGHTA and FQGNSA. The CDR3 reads CASSSTILGYSNQPQHF. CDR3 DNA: TGTGCCAGCAGCTCCACTATCTTGGGGTATAGCAATCAGCCCCAGCATTTT.

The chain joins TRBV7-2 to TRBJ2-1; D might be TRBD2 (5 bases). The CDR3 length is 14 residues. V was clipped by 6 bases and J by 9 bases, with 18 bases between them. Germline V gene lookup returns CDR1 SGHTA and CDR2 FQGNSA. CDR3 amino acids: CASRERQLPSEQFF. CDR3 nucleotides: TGTGCCAGCAGGGAGCGGCAATTGCCCAGTGAGCAGTTCTTC.

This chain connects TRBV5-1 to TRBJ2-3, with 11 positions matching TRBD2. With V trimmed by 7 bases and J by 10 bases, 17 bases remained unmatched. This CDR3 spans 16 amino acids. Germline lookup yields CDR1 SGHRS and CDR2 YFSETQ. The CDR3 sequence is CASGQESLAGGRAQYF. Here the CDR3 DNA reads TGCGCCAGCGGACAGGAGTCGCTAGCGGGGGGAAGGGCGCAGTATTTT.

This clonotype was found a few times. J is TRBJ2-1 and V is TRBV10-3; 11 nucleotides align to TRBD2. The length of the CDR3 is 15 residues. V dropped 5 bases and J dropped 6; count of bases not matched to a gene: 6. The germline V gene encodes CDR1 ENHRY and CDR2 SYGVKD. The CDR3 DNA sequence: TGTGCCATCAGTCAGACTAGCGGGGTACGCAATGAGCAGTTCTTC. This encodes CAISQTSGVRNEQFF.

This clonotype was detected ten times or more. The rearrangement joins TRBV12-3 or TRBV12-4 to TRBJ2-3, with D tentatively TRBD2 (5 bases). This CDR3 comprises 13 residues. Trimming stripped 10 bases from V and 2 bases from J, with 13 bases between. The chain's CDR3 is CATRRADTDTQYF. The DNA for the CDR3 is TGTGCCACCCGGCGGGCAGACACAGATACGCAGTATTTT.

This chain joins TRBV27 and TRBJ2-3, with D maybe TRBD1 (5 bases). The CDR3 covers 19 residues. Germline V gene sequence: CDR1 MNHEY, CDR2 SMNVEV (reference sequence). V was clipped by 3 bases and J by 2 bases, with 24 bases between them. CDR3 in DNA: TGTGCCAGCAGTTTTGAACAGGCAGCCTTTACCTTTAACACAGATACGCAGTATTTT. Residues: CASSFEQAAFTFNTDTQYF.

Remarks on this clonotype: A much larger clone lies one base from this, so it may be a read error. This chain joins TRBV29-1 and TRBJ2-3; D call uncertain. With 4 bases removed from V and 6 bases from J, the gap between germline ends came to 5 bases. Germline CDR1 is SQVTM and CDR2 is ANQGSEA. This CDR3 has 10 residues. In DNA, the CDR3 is TGCAGCGTTGTTCCGGATACGCAGTATTTT. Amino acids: CSVVPDTQYF.

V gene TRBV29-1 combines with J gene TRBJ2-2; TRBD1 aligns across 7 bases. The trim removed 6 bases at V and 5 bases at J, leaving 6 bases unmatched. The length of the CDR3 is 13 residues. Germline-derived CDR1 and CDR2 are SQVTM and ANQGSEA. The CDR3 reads CSVDRTRTGELFF. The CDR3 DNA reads TGCAGCGTGGACAGGACGAGGACCGGGGAGCTGTTTTTT.

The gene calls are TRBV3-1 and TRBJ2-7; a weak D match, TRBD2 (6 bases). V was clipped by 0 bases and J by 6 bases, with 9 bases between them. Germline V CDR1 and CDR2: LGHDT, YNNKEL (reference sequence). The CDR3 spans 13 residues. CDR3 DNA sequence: TGTGCCAGCAGCCAAGACGGAGGGAGCGAGCAGTACTTC. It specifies CASSQDGGSEQYF.

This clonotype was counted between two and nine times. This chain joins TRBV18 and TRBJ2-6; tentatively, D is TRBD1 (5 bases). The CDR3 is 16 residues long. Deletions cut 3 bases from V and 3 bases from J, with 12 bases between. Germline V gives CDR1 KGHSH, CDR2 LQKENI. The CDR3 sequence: CASSPSQAGGANVLTF. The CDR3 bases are TGTGCCAGCTCACCGTCACAGGCAGGTGGGGCCAACGTCCTGACTTTC.

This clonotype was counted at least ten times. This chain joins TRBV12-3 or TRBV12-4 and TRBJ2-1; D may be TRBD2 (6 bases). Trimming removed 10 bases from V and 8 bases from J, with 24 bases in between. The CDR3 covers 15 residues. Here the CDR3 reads CATGGAYIGIDEQFF. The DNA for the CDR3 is TGTGCCACTGGCGGGGCCTATATCGGGATCGATGAGCAGTTCTTC.

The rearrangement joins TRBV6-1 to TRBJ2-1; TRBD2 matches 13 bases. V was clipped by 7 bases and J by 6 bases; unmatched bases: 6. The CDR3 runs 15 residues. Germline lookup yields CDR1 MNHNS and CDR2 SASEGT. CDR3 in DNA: TGTGCCAGCACCGGACTAGCGGGGGTCGGCAATGAGCAGTTCTTC. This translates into CASTGLAGVGNEQFF.

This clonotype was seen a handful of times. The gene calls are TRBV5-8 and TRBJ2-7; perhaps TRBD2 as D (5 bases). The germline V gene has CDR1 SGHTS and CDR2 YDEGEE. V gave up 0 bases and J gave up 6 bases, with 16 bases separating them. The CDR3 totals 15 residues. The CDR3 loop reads CASSLAGVGKSEQYF. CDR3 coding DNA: TGTGCCAGCAGCTTGGCCGGGGTGGGAAAGTCCGAGCAGTACTTC. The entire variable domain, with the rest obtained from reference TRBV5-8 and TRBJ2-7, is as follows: EAGVTQSPTHLIKTRGQQATLRCSPISGHTSVYWYQQALGLGLQFLLWYDEGEERNRGNFPPRFSGRQFPNYSSELNVNALELEDSALYLCASSLAGVGKSEQYFGPGTRLTVT.